Following are 18 T cell receptor beta chains from one sample sequenced in a study of post-analysis software for immune sequencing data. General study results and limits: TRBV5-6, TRBV5-1 and TRBV20-1 belonged to a set of roughly five TRBV segments that were more frequent in patients than controls.

Included in the TCR beta cDNA libraries were unique molecular identifiers. TCRdb re-called the PCR reads through MiXCR, storing one row per CDR3 protein. The repertoire holds about 540,000 distinct CDR3 sequences, with roughly 34% as singletons. Their target antigens are unknown. The sequenced sample consisted of blood. The receptors were sampled from a girl aged 2 to 17 with multiple sclerosis.

The V and J genes are TRBV2 and TRBJ2-3, with D possibly matching TRBD2 (6 bases). V lost 6 bases, J lost 7 bases, and 14 bases lay in between. Looked up from germline, CDR1 is SNHLY and CDR2 is FYNNEI. The CDR3 has 13 residues. The DNA for the CDR3 is TGTGCCAGCAGGGACCGCGGACTAAATACGCAGTATTTT. Encoded protein: CASRDRGLNTQYF.

This clonotype was seen only a few times. At one of its ends the junction is not consistent with the germline gene, which may arise from a read error. The genes are TRBV6-6 and TRBJ2-3; TRBD2 might be the D (6 bases). Germline lookup yields CDR1 MNHNY and CDR2 SVGAGI (reference sequence). The CDR3 has 13 residues. Here the CDR3 DNA reads TGTGCCAACAGTCCGCTGAGGGGAGGTACGCAGTATTTT. Its protein is CANSPLRGGTQYF.

This clonotype was recorded only once. V usage is TRBV5-1 and J usage is TRBJ1-1; 10 positions match TRBD1. V trimming: 2 bases; J trimming: 0 bases; junction bases outside the gene matches: 4. The germline gives CDR1 SGHRS, CDR2 YFSETQ. This CDR3 contains 16 residues. CDR3 sequence reads: CASSFQGQGLNTEAFF. The CDR3 DNA sequence: TGCGCCAGCAGCTTCCAGGGACAGGGGTTGAACACTGAAGCTTTCTTT.

V usage is TRBV20-1 and J usage is TRBJ2-3; perhaps TRBD2 as D (6 bases). The germline CDR1 and CDR2 sequences are DFQATT and SNEGSKA (reference sequence). V gave up 2 bases and J gave up 1 base, with 16 bases separating them. The CDR3 is made up of 16 amino acids. CDR3 nucleotides: TGCAGTGCTAGATCGGCTAGCTGGGAGGGCACAGATACGCAGTATTTT. Translating it yields CSARSASWEGTDTQYF.

This chain uses TRBV20-1 with TRBJ2-4; TRBD1 matches 10 bases. The closer fit of TRBJ2-7 to the DNA end suggests the J call may be wrong. CDR3 size: 15 residues. CDR1 DFQATT and CDR2 SNEGSKA come from the germline V gene (reference sequence). CDR3 nucleotides: TGCAGTGCGCGGCGAGACAGGGGGCCGTCCTACGAGCAGTACTTC. This translates into CSARRDRGPSYEQYF.

The chain recombines TRBV11-2 with TRBJ2-5; D gene uncertain. Judging by the DNA end, TRBJ2-7 fits better; the J call may be wrong. The CDR3 covers 15 residues. In germline, CDR1 is SGHAT, CDR2 FQNNGV. The CDR3 sequence: CASSPPNRLSHEQYF. CDR3 DNA: TGTGCCAGCAGCCCACCTAATCGCCTTAGCCACGAGCAGTACTTC.

J is TRBJ2-2 and V is TRBV7-6, with 7 bases that match TRBD1. The V gene's germline CDR1 is SGHVS and CDR2 FNYEAQ. This CDR3 is built from 14 residues. V gave up 6 bases and J gave up 2 bases; unmatched junction bases: 3. The DNA of the CDR3 is TGTGCCAGCAGGGGACAGCCCAACACCGGGGAGCTGTTTTTT. Translation gives CASRGQPNTGELFF.

V is TRBV28 and J is TRBJ2-5, with 10 bases matching TRBD1. The CDR3 runs to 16 residues. V shed 5 bases and J 4 bases; nucleotides not matched to a gene: 10. From germline, CDR1 is MDHEN and CDR2 SYDVKM. In DNA form, the CDR3 reads TGTGCCAGCAGTCTCACAGGGGACAGGGGCGGAGAGACCCAGTACTTC. Translation gives CASSLTGDRGGETQYF. Filled out from reference TRBV28 and TRBJ2-5, the complete variable domain reads DVKVTQSSRYLVKRTGEKVFLECVQDMDHENMFWYRQDPGLGLRLIYFSYDVKMKEKGDIPEGYSVSREKKERFSLILESASTNQTSMYLCASSLTGDRGGETQYFGPGTRLLVL.

A few counts support this clonotype. The rearrangement joins TRBV12-3 or TRBV12-4 to TRBJ2-5; TRBD1 matches at 7 bases. V shed 5 bases, J shed 4 bases, and the junction held 4 bases outside the gene matches. CDR3 length: 13 residues. The CDR3 DNA reads TGTGCCAGCAGTAACAGGGACAGAGAGACCCAGTACTTC. It encodes CASSNRDRETQYF.

The gene calls are TRBV9 and TRBJ2-5, with TRBD2 matching over 13 bases. The CDR3 is 15 residues long. J was trimmed by 11 bases and V by 3 bases; bases with no gene match: 10. Germline CDR1 is SGDLS and CDR2 is YYNGEE. The CDR3 reads CASSALLAGGNEQYF. CDR3 DNA sequence: TGTGCCAGCAGCGCCTTACTAGCGGGGGGGAATGAGCAGTACTTC.

The chain recombines TRBV29-1 with TRBJ2-5; D is possibly TRBD1 (5 bases). The V end was cut by 4 bases, the J end by 1 base, with 13 bases between. Looked up from germline, CDR1 is SQVTM and CDR2 is ANQGSEA. The CDR3 runs to 14 residues. The CDR3 DNA follows: TGCAGCGTTGTTGGGGCTAGGGCCCAAGAGACCCAGTACTTC. Its translation is CSVVGARAQETQYF.

The rearrangement links TRBV20-1 to TRBJ2-5; 13 bases fit TRBD2. The DNA end favors TRBJ2-7, so the J call may be wrong. There are 15 residues in the CDR3. Per the germline V gene, CDR1 is DFQATT and CDR2 is SNEGSKA (reference sequence). For the CDR3, the DNA is TGCAGTGCCCCGCCCCAGACTAGCGGGGGGTACGAGCAGTACTTC. This codes for CSAPPQTSGGYEQYF.

This rearrangement joins TRBV7-3 to TRBJ1-1; D is ambiguous. The CDR3 consists of 13 residues. CDR1 and CDR2 (germline): SGHTA, FQGTGA. Trimming removed 0 bases at V and 5 bases at J, with 7 bases between. In DNA, the CDR3 is TGTGCCAGCAGCTTAACGGGGTGGACTGAAGCTTTCTTT. This translates into CASSLTGWTEAFF.

This clonotype was seen only a few times. The gene calls are TRBV4-2 and TRBJ2-7; possible D gene TRBD2, 6 bases. This CDR3 contains 15 residues. In germline, CDR1 is LGHNA, CDR2 YNFKEQ. V lost 5 bases to trimming and J lost 2 bases, with 16 bases between them. CDR3 in amino acids: CASSAGSDSTYEQYF. DNA of the CDR3: TGTGCCAGCAGCGCGGGGAGCGACAGCACCTACGAGCAGTACTTC.

The chain is built from TRBV6-2 or TRBV6-3 and TRBJ1-6; D gene uncertain. V gave up 7 bases and J gave up 10 bases, with 17 bases separating them. Germline V gives CDR1 MNHEY, CDR2 SVGEGT. CDR3 length: 14 amino acids. Here the CDR3 reads CASTTLLRGSPLHF. CDR3 DNA sequence: TGTGCCAGCACCACACTCCTGCGCGGGTCACCCCTCCACTTT.

The chain has TRBV6-2 or TRBV6-3 and TRBJ2-1, with D possibly TRBD1 on 6 matching bases. Trimming took off 2 bases at V and 2 bases at J, with 10 bases between the two ends. This CDR3 comprises 15 residues. Looked up from germline, CDR1 is MNHEY and CDR2 is SVGEGT. The DNA for the CDR3 is TGTGCCAGCAGTTACGGTACAGGGACCTACAATGAGCAGTTCTTC. This gives the protein CASSYGTGTYNEQFF.

The genes are TRBV28 and TRBJ2-1, with TRBD2 matching 8 bases. Germline CDR1 is MDHEN and CDR2 is SYDVKM. Trimming removed 5 bases from V and 1 base from J; junction bases left unmatched: 7. This CDR3 has 16 residues. DNA for the CDR3: TGTGCCAGCAGTATCGAAGCTAGCGGGTCCTACAATGAGCAGTTCTTC. Its protein is CASSIEASGSYNEQFF.

The genes are TRBV29-1 and TRBJ2-5; 9 positions match TRBD2. The CDR3 sequence is 12 residues long. Per the germline V gene, CDR1 is SQVTM and CDR2 is ANQGSEA. DNA for the CDR3: TGCTTAGGGCGGGGGGGCCGGGAGACCCAGTACTTC. Its protein is CLGRGGRETQYF.